These 15 T cell receptor beta chains originate from one sample sequenced in a study of blood T cell repertoires in COVID-19. Measured with immunoSEQ multiplex PCR; TCRdb has only the in-frame clones, and not every one. Of under 200,000 clones listed, about 86% are singletons. Specimen: peripheral blood. Receptor source: a man aged 55-75 years with acute or convalescent COVID-19.

The chain carries TRBV5-1 and TRBJ1-3; tentatively, D is TRBD1 (5 bases). CDR1 and CDR2 from the germline V gene are SGHRS and YFSETQ. V was shortened by 1 base and J by 0 bases, with 11 bases between the two germline ends. The CDR3 length is 16 residues. DNA of the CDR3: TGCGCCAGCAGCTTGTATCCGGGGGACTCTGGAAACACCATATATTTT. It is translated as CASSLYPGDSGNTIYF. The whole variable domain, remainder taken from reference TRBV5-1 and TRBJ1-3, is KAGVTQTPRYLIKTRGQQVTLSCSPISGHRSVSWYQQTPGQGLQFLFEYFSETQRNKGNFPGRFSGRQFSNSRSEMNVSTLELGDSALYLCASSLYPGDSGNTIYFGEGSWLTVV.

This chain connects TRBV7-2 to TRBJ1-3; a possible D gene is TRBD1 (5 bases). Germline CDR1 SGHTA, CDR2 FQGNSA. CDR3 length: 14 residues. The V end lost 5 bases, the J end lost 4 bases, and 12 bases lay between the germline ends. CDR3 amino acids: CASSGRVLGNTIYF. As DNA, the CDR3 is TGTGCCAGCAGCGGCAGGGTCTTGGGAAACACCATATATTTT.

V and J are TRBV28 and TRBJ2-7; D is perhaps TRBD1 (6 bases). This CDR3 is 13 amino acids long. Germline-derived CDR1 and CDR2 are MDHEN and SYDVKM. V lost 3 bases to trimming and J lost 2 bases, with 8 bases between them. Here the CDR3 reads CASSLGAPYEQYF. The CDR3 DNA reads TGTGCCAGCAGTTTGGGGGCTCCCTACGAGCAGTACTTC.

This chain uses TRBV5-4 with TRBJ2-7; maybe TRBD2 (7 bases). V was cut by 4 bases and J by 0 bases, with 17 bases left in between. CDR3 size: 16 residues. The germline V gene has CDR1 SGHNT and CDR2 YYREEE (reference sequence). CDR3 sequence reads: CASSAGGGRSSYEQYF. The DNA of the CDR3 is TGTGCCAGCAGCGCTGGGGGGGGGCGGAGCTCCTACGAGCAGTACTTC.

This chain links TRBV2 with TRBJ1-5; no clear D gene. CDR3 size: 17 residues. V lost 3 bases to trimming and J lost 0 bases, with 15 bases between them. The V gene's germline CDR1 is SNHLY and CDR2 FYNNEI. As DNA, the CDR3 is TGTGCCAGCAGTGACGGGAACCCAGGAGATAGCAATCAGCCCCAGCATTTT. Translating it yields CASSDGNPGDSNQPQHF.

The chain recombines TRBV29-1 with TRBJ2-1; possible D gene TRBD2, 6 bases. This CDR3 spans 12 amino acids. Trimming removed 3 bases at V and 14 bases at J, with 17 bases between. CDR1 is SQVTM and CDR2 is ANQGSEA in the germline V gene. Here the CDR3 DNA reads TGCAGCGTTGAGAGCGGGCAATTGAGAAAGTTCTTC. Its protein is CSVESGQLRKFF.

V usage is TRBV6-1 and J usage is TRBJ2-7; D might be TRBD2 (6 bases). CDR3 length: 14 amino acids. V lost 1 base to trimming and J lost 3 bases, with 10 bases between them. In germline, CDR1 is MNHNS, CDR2 SASEGT. The CDR3 region has the DNA TGTGCCAGCAGTGAAGGGGGAGCGGGCTACGAGCAGTACTTC. Protein product: CASSEGGAGYEQYF.

The gene calls are TRBV2 and TRBJ1-5; 7 nucleotides line up with TRBD1. The junction had 3 bases not matched to a gene; V was cut back by 7 bases and J by 0 bases. This CDR3 has 14 amino acids. CDR1 is SNHLY and CDR2 is FYNNEI in the germline V gene. CDR3 bases: TGTGCCAGCAAAGACAGGGATAGCAATCAGCCCCAGCATTTT. Residues: CASKDRDSNQPQHF.

V and J are TRBV18 and TRBJ1-2; 9 positions match TRBD1. The length of the CDR3 is 14 residues. Unmatched junction bases numbered 3, after V lost 2 bases and J lost 5 bases. CDR1 and CDR2 (germline): KGHSH, LQKENI. The CDR3: CASSPGDRDYGYTF. The CDR3 bases are TGTGCCAGCTCACCAGGGGACAGGGATTATGGCTACACCTTC.

The chain joins TRBV30 to TRBJ1-1, with unresolved D. V lost 4 bases, J lost 0 bases, and 6 bases lay in between. The germline V gene encodes CDR1 GTSNPN and CDR2 SVGIG (reference sequence). CDR3 length: 12 amino acids. The CDR3 reads CAWKAVNTEAFF. As DNA, the CDR3 is TGTGCCTGGAAAGCCGTGAACACTGAAGCTTTCTTT. The entire variable domain, with the rest obtained from reference TRBV30 and TRBJ1-1, is as follows: SQTIHQWPATLVQPVGSPLSLECTVEGTSNPNLYWYRQAAGRGLQLLFYSVGIGQISSEVPQNLSASRPQDRQFILSSKKLLLSDSGFYLCAWKAVNTEAFFGQGTRLTVV.

This chain links TRBV7-8 with TRBJ1-3; D call uncertain. The CDR3 is 15 residues long. Trimming cost V 5 bases and J 2 bases, with 13 bases left between them. Per germline, CDR1 SGHVS and CDR2 FQNEAQ. CDR3 nucleotide sequence: TGTGCCAGCAGCATCACCGCGGGGACTGGAAACACCATATATTTT. Protein product: CASSITAGTGNTIYF.

The chain joins TRBV19 to TRBJ2-5; TRBD1 matches 10 bases. This CDR3 region has 15 residues. Unmatched junction bases numbered 12, after V lost 10 bases and J lost 4 bases. Germline CDR1 LNHDA, CDR2 SQIVND (reference sequence). The DNA for the CDR3 is TGTGCCACTCGAGTACTGGACAGGGGGGTAGAGACCCAGTACTTC. Its protein product is CATRVLDRGVETQYF.

The chain joins TRBV10-3 to TRBJ1-6; maybe TRBD1 (6 bases). The CDR3 extends over 13 amino acids. Trimming left V 3 bases short and J 8 bases short, with 8 bases between. Per germline, CDR1 ENHRY and CDR2 SYGVKD. The CDR3 spells CAISDHRDSPLHF. Written as DNA, the CDR3 is TGTGCCATCAGTGACCACAGGGATTCACCCCTCCACTTT.

This clone occurred once. The J gene is TRBJ2-2, the V gene TRBV21-1; TRBD2 is the table's D call, not checked against the DNA. TRBV21-1 counts as a pseudogene. CDR3 length: 20 residues. CDR3 DNA sequence: TGTGCCAGCAGCAAAGGGGGTTGTGCGGGGGGCCCCCCGGACACCGGGGAGCTGTTTTTT. Residues: CASSKGGCAGGPPDTGELFF.

The chain joins TRBV9 to TRBJ1-2; D ambiguous. The CDR3 length is 14 residues. Germline V gives CDR1 SGDLS, CDR2 YYNGEE. The V gene lost 0 bases and the J gene lost 1 base, with 7 bases spanning the gap. For the CDR3, the DNA is TGTGCCAGCAGCGTAGGTGTCGGTAACTATGGCTACACCTTC. This codes for CASSVGVGNYGYTF.